A selection of T cell receptor beta chains follows, all from one sample in a study of blood T cell repertoires in COVID-19. Produced via immunoSEQ multiplex PCR; TCRdb's table is partial and in-frame only. The sample contains some 330,000 clones, roughly nine tenths of which appear only once. Material for sequencing was peripheral blood. Receptors originate from a woman aged 25 to 39 with COVID-19, enrolled during active disease. CDR3s include the opening cysteine and the closing phenylalanine or tryptophan. The D gene is left open where the match is weak. Rows give clone size only sometimes, using once, few, many, or a class for an expanded clone.

v_gene: TRBV5-4; j_gene: TRBJ2-3; d_gene: NA; abundance: NA; CDR3aa: CASRLWGGRDTQYF; CDR3nt: TGTGCCAGCAGGCTTTGGGGGGGGCGAGATACGCAGTATTTT
v_gene: TRBV2; j_gene: TRBJ1-5; d_gene: TRBD1; abundance: NA; CDR3aa: CASSPGTGDNQPQHF; CDR3nt: TGTGCCAGCTCTCCCGGGACAGGTGACAATCAGCCCCAGCATTTT
v_gene: TRBV2; j_gene: TRBJ1-2; d_gene: NA; abundance: NA; CDR3aa: CASSEAAGAPRYGYTF; CDR3nt: TGTGCCAGCAGTGAAGCGGCAGGGGCCCCCCGCTATGGCTACACCTTC
v_gene: TRBV4-1; j_gene: TRBJ1-2; d_gene: NA; abundance: NA; CDR3aa: CASSLFQGSDGYTF; CDR3nt: TGCGCCAGCAGCCTATTTCAGGGGTCGGATGGCTACACCTTC
v_gene: TRBV28; j_gene: TRBJ1-4; d_gene: TRBD1; abundance: NA; CDR3aa: CASSLEQGLSNEKLFF; CDR3nt: TGTGCCAGCAGTTTAGAACAGGGGCTTTCTAATGAAAAACTGTTTTTT
v_gene: TRBV7-9; j_gene: TRBJ1-6; d_gene: NA; abundance: NA; CDR3aa: CASSLGGYNSPLHF; CDR3nt: TGTGCCAGCAGCTTAGGAGGGTATAATTCACCCCTCCACTTT
v_gene: TRBV28; j_gene: TRBJ1-4; d_gene: TRBD1; abundance: NA; CDR3aa: CASSGSFGTGMGEKLFF; CDR3nt: TGTGCCAGCAGTGGCTCCTTTGGGACAGGAATGGGTGAAAAACTGTTTTTT
v_gene: TRBV10-1; j_gene: TRBJ2-2; d_gene: TRBD1; abundance: NA; CDR3aa: CASSDPGTANTGELFF; CDR3nt: TGCGCCAGCAGCGACCCCGGGACAGCGAACACCGGGGAGCTGTTTTTT
v_gene: TRBV6-5; j_gene: TRBJ1-1; d_gene: NA; abundance: NA; CDR3aa: CASSRGRNTEAFF; CDR3nt: TGTGCCAGCAGCAGGGGAAGGAACACTGAAGCTTTCTTT
v_gene: TRBV7-3; j_gene: TRBJ2-3; d_gene: TRBD1; abundance: NA; CDR3aa: CASSLQGAATDTQYF; CDR3nt: TGTGCCAGCAGCTTACAGGGGGCAGCTACAGATACGCAGTATTTT
v_gene: TRBV4-1; j_gene: TRBJ2-5; d_gene: NA; abundance: NA; CDR3aa: CASSQVIGETQYF; CDR3nt: TGCGCCAGCAGCCAAGTGATCGGGGAGACCCAGTACTTC
v_gene: TRBV29-1; j_gene: TRBJ2-3; d_gene: NA; abundance: once; CDR3aa: CSVAHDRSSTDTQYF; CDR3nt: TGCAGCGTTGCCCACGACAGATCTAGCACAGATACGCAGTATTTT
v_gene: TRBV19; j_gene: TRBJ1-1; d_gene: NA; abundance: NA; CDR3aa: CASSPPGGPPEAFF; CDR3nt: TGTGCCAGTAGTCCCCCGGGAGGGCCCCCCGAGGCTTTCTTT
v_gene: TRBV6-5; j_gene: TRBJ1-2; d_gene: NA; abundance: NA; CDR3aa: CASSWAGNYGYTF; CDR3nt: TGTGCCAGCAGTTGGGCAGGGAACTATGGCTACACCTTC
v_gene: TRBV10-3; j_gene: TRBJ1-6; d_gene: NA; abundance: NA; CDR3aa: CAIRAGTSNSPLHF; CDR3nt: TGTGCCATCAGAGCCGGGACAAGTAATTCACCCCTCCACTTT
v_gene: TRBV14; j_gene: TRBJ1-1; d_gene: NA; abundance: once; CDR3aa: CASSPGGVVAFF; CDR3nt: TGTGCCAGCAGCCCCGGCGGGGTGGTAGCTTTCTTT
v_gene: TRBV28; j_gene: TRBJ1-2; d_gene: NA; abundance: once; CDR3aa: CASSLGSGGLDGYTF; CDR3nt: TGTGCCAGCAGTTTAGGGTCGGGGGGGCTTGATGGCTACACCTTC
v_gene: TRBV5-1; j_gene: TRBJ1-5; d_gene: TRBD1; abundance: NA; CDR3aa: CASSVSGGNQPQHF; CDR3nt: TGCGCCAGCAGCGTATCAGGGGGTAATCAGCCCCAGCATTTT
v_gene: TRBV19; j_gene: TRBJ1-3; d_gene: NA; abundance: NA; CDR3aa: CASLRDNLFSGNTIYF; CDR3nt: TGTGCCAGTTTAAGGGACAACTTATTCTCTGGAAACACCATATATTTT
v_gene: TRBV3-1/TRBV3-2; j_gene: TRBJ1-1; d_gene: TRBD1; abundance: NA; CDR3aa: CASSPDRGPLMNTEAFF; CDR3nt: TGTGCCAGCAGCCCGGACAGGGGTCCTCTCATGAACACTGAAGCTTTCTTT
v_gene: TRBV2; j_gene: TRBJ1-2; d_gene: NA; abundance: NA; CDR3aa: CAILGDTRYGYTF; CDR3nt: TGTGCCATCTTGGGGGACACCCGCTATGGCTACACCTTC
v_gene: TRBV18; j_gene: TRBJ2-7; d_gene: NA; abundance: NA; CDR3aa: CASSPRTGRYEQYF; CDR3nt: TGTGCCAGCTCACCACGGACGGGGAGGTACGAGCAGTACTTC
v_gene: TRBV6-6; j_gene: TRBJ2-1; d_gene: TRBD2; abundance: NA; CDR3aa: CASSYLVGGAYNEQFF; CDR3nt: TGTGCCAGCAGTTACCTCGTGGGGGGGGCCTACAATGAGCAGTTCTTC
v_gene: TRBV27; j_gene: TRBJ1-1; d_gene: NA; abundance: NA; CDR3aa: CASHWGGETFF; CDR3nt: TGTGCCAGCCATTGGGGCGGGGAAACTTTCTTT
v_gene: TRBV7-9; j_gene: TRBJ1-2; d_gene: NA; abundance: NA; CDR3aa: CASSLGENAGYTF; CDR3nt: TGTGCCAGCAGCTTAGGGGAGAATGCGGGCTACACCTTC
v_gene: TRBV6-6; j_gene: TRBJ2-3; d_gene: NA; abundance: NA; CDR3aa: CASGGAFFPDTQYF; CDR3nt: TGTGCCAGCGGGGGGGCGTTTTTTCCAGATACGCAGTATTTT
v_gene: TRBV6-5; j_gene: TRBJ1-4; d_gene: NA; abundance: NA; CDR3aa: CASSYSFGAGEKLFF; CDR3nt: TGTGCCAGCAGTTACTCGTTCGGAGCAGGGGAAAAACTGTTTTTT
v_gene: TRBV28; j_gene: TRBJ2-1; d_gene: TRBD2; abundance: NA; CDR3aa: CASRTSGSSYNEQFF; CDR3nt: TGTGCCAGCAGAACTAGCGGAAGCTCCTACAATGAGCAGTTCTTC
v_gene: TRBV4-3; j_gene: TRBJ1-1; d_gene: NA; abundance: few; CDR3aa: CASSQELWAEAFF; CDR3nt: TGCGCCAGCAGCCAAGAATTATGGGCAGAAGCTTTCTTT
v_gene: TRBV6-1; j_gene: TRBJ1-4; d_gene: NA; abundance: NA; CDR3aa: CASSKAQGGPALEKLFF; CDR3nt: TGTGCCAGCAGTAAAGCTCAGGGTGGCCCGGCACTTGAAAAACTGTTTTTT
v_gene: TRBV14; j_gene: TRBJ2-4; d_gene: NA; abundance: NA; CDR3aa: CASSQDRGGIQYF; CDR3nt: TGTGCCAGCAGCCAAGACAGGGGAGGGATTCAGTACTTC
v_gene: TRBV19; j_gene: TRBJ2-2; d_gene: TRBD1; abundance: NA; CDR3aa: CASSIPRTGRDTGELFF; CDR3nt: TGTGCCAGTAGTATCCCGCGGACAGGGCGGGACACCGGGGAGCTGTTTTTT
v_gene: TRBV6-5; j_gene: TRBJ1-1; d_gene: NA; abundance: NA; CDR3aa: CASFLGRGNTEAFF; CDR3nt: TGTGCCAGCTTTTTGGGCCGGGGGAACACTGAAGCTTTCTTT
v_gene: TRBV4-2; j_gene: TRBJ2-3; d_gene: NA; abundance: NA; CDR3aa: CASSQVGVRSLLNTDTQYF; CDR3nt: TGTGCCAGCAGCCAAGTAGGGGTGCGATCCCTTCTGAACACAGATACGCAGTATTTT
v_gene: TRBV19; j_gene: TRBJ2-3; d_gene: TRBD2; abundance: NA; CDR3aa: CASTPTLAGGRGTQYF; CDR3nt: TGTGCCAGTACCCCCACGTTGGCGGGGGGGCGGGGTACGCAGTATTTT
v_gene: TRBV6-6; j_gene: TRBJ1-2; d_gene: NA; abundance: NA; CDR3aa: CASSPVEWGMDGYTF; CDR3nt: TGTGCCAGCAGCCCCGTTGAATGGGGCATGGATGGCTACACCTTC
v_gene: TRBV5-1; j_gene: TRBJ1-2; d_gene: NA; abundance: NA; CDR3aa: CASRGGPTGVWGYTF; CDR3nt: TGCGCCAGCAGGGGAGGGCCGACGGGTGTGTGGGGCTACACCTTC
v_gene: TRBV3-1/TRBV3-2; j_gene: TRBJ2-1; d_gene: NA; abundance: NA; CDR3aa: CASSQDARGGPGNEQFF; CDR3nt: TGTGCCAGCAGCCAAGATGCGAGGGGGGGGCCAGGCAATGAGCAGTTCTTC
v_gene: TRBV2; j_gene: TRBJ1-2; d_gene: NA; abundance: few; CDR3aa: CASSEGWGGPKTGDGYTF; CDR3nt: TGTGCCAGCAGTGAGGGTTGGGGCGGTCCCAAGACGGGCGATGGCTACACCTTC
v_gene: TRBV24-1; j_gene: TRBJ2-3; d_gene: TRBD2; abundance: NA; CDR3aa: CATSDLAGAGTDTQYF; CDR3nt: TGTGCCACCAGTGACTTAGCGGGGGCAGGAACAGATACGCAGTATTTT